The T cell receptor beta chain described here comes from a study of blood T cell repertoires in COVID-19. The overall study: COVID-19 samples from acute and convalescent phases originated in the United States, Italy and Spain.

Authors' analysis steps: Nucleated cell counts were estimated from reference gene primer amplification. Clones were read by immunoSEQ multiplex PCR, and TCRdb kept only the in-frame ones, dropping some. V and J calls and clone size come straight from that table; D and trimming were deduced from the DNA. The data contain roughly 91,000 clones, roughly 84% of them singletons. The sample consisted of peripheral blood. The source is a man in his 70s with acute or convalescent COVID-19.

CDR3: CASSFTAGGNNEQFF. The CDR3 region has the DNA TGTGCCAGCAGCTTTACTGCGGGGGGAAACAATGAGCAGTTCTTC. The V and J genes are TRBV7-9 and TRBJ2-1; 8 nucleotides align to TRBD2. Germline values: CDR1 SEHNR, CDR2 FQNEAQ (reference sequence). Trimming took 3 bases from V and 5 from J; bases not matched to a gene: 6. This CDR3 has 15 residues.